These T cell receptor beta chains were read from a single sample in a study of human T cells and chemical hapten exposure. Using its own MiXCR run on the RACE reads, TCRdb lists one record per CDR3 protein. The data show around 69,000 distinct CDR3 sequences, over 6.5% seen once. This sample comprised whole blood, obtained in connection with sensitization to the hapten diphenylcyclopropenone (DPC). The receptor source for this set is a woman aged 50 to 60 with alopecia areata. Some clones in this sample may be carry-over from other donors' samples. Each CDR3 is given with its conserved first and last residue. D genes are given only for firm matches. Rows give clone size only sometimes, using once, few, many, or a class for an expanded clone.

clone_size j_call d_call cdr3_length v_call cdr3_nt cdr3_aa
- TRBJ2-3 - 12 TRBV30 TGTGCCTGGAGTGTAACCTCGGATACGCAGTATTTT CAWSVTSDTQYF
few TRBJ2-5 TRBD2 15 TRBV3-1 TGTGCCAGCAGCCAAGATCCGGGGGGTGAAGAGACCCAGTACTTC CASSQDPGGEETQYF
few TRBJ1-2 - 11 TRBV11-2 TGTGCCAGCAGCCGGAGTACCTGGCACACCTTC CASSRSTWHTF
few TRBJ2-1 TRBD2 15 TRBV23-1 TGCGCCAGCCCAGCGGGAGTACTCTCCTACAATGAGCAGTTCTTC CASPAGVLSYNEQFF
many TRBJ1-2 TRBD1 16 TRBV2 TGTGCCAGCAGGGGACCAACAGGGGCGGGCGACTATGGCTACACCTTC CASRGPTGAGDYGYTF
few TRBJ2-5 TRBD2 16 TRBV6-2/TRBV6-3 TGTGCCAGCAGTTACGCGCTAGCGGGAGACGAAGAGACCCAGTACTTC CASSYALAGDEETQYF
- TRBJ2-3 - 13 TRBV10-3 TGTGCCACCGCCGGGGACAGCACAGATACGCAGTATTTT CATAGDSTDTQYF
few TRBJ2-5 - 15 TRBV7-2 TGTGCCAGCAGCTTAGCGGGGCAGGTCCAAGAGACCCAGTACTTC CASSLAGQVQETQYF
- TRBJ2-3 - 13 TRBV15 TGTGCCACCAGCAGAGCTGGGGTCGATACGCAGTATTTT CATSRAGVDTQYF
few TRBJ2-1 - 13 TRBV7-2 TGTGCCAGCAGCACCCCCCTGGGGACTGAGCAGTTCTTC CASSTPLGTEQFF
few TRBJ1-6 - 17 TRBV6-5 TGTGCCAGCAGTTACTCGATTGGGGGGGTGATTGATTCACCCCTCCACTTT CASSYSIGGVIDSPLHF
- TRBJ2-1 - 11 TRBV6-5 TGTGCCAGCAGTAGGGGTAATGAGCAGTTCTTC CASSRGNEQFF